This T cell receptor (beta chain) was sequenced in a study of T cells expressing NK-cell markers. Overall study context: The study sequenced eight donors, seven HCMV-seropositive and one seronegative.

Scientists made TCR beta cDNA using 5'RACE template switching with UMIs. TCRdb re-called the 5' RACE reads; one entry per CDR3 protein, DNA not given. The ten top clones account for around 3.9%, within a sample of about 260,000 distinct CDR3 sequences. A word on this clonotype: Its antigen is not known.

CDR3 size: 14 residues. Germline values: CDR1 SGHVS, CDR2 FQNEAQ. Findings and limits, study-wide: Also leading the CD3+CD56-NKG2C+ fraction in a few donors were these clonotypes. Unclear, still, was the HCMV specificity of the expanded NKG2C+ T cell clones.

The chain is built from TRBV7-8 and TRBJ1-1; TCRdb's D call of TRBD1 is untestable without DNA. This clonotype originated in a woman aged 18-70 years in good health. The source material was blood T cells: a sorted CD56 or NKG2C T cell subset, CD4+ or CD8+ T cells, or bulk PBMC T cells (not recorded which). CDR3 in amino acids: CASSSGRPAGEAFF.